Listed here are 7 T cell receptor beta chains from one sample, sequenced in a study of control samples from healthy donors and cancer patients. Libraries were prepared by immunoSEQ multiplex PCR; TCRdb keeps only in-frame clonotypes and omits some of them. Of under 150,000 clones listed, over 85% are singletons. The specimen was blood. These receptors all come from a young man in good health.

This chain links TRBV6-5 with TRBJ1-5; D possibly corresponds to TRBD1 (6 bases). CDR3 length equals 14 residues. Germline CDR1 is MNHEY and CDR2 is SVGAGI. Trimming removed 6 bases at V and 5 bases at J, with 14 bases between. Written as DNA, the CDR3 is TGTGCCAGCAGCCGTACAGGGAGGGATCAGCCCCAGCATTTT. It encodes CASSRTGRDQPQHF.

The rearrangement links TRBV7-6 to TRBJ1-1, with a possible D match to TRBD1 (5 bases). Per the germline V gene, CDR1 is SGHVS and CDR2 is FNYEAQ. The CDR3 runs 13 residues. V shed 6 bases and J shed 5 bases, with 13 bases lying between them. CDR3 DNA: TGTGCCAGCAGTTCAGGGTGGGGGACTGAAGCTTTCTTT. This gives the protein CASSSGWGTEAFF.

The chain links TRBV28 to TRBJ1-3; 7 bases match TRBD1. The V and J ends lost 5 bases and 14 bases, in that order; junction bases with no gene match: 12. Looked up from germline, CDR1 is MDHEN and CDR2 is SYDVKM. The length of the CDR3 is 13 residues. In DNA, the CDR3 is TGTGCCAGCAGTACCCTTGGACGGAGGGGGCTATATTTT. Amino acid sequence: CASSTLGRRGLYF.

The V gene is TRBV5-8, the J gene TRBJ1-5; a weak D match, TRBD1 (6 bases). Deletions cut 4 bases from V and 0 bases from J, with 17 bases between. Germline V CDR1 and CDR2: SGHTS, YDEGEE. The CDR3 covers 17 residues. CDR3 in DNA: TGTGCCAGCAGCCCGACCGGGACACCCTATAGCAATCAGCCCCAGCATTTT. Protein sequence: CASSPTGTPYSNQPQHF.

The chain carries TRBV2 and TRBJ1-5; D is unresolved. Trimming stripped 3 bases from V and 2 bases from J, with 11 bases between. The CDR3 length is 15 residues. The V gene's germline CDR1 is SNHLY and CDR2 FYNNEI. DNA of the CDR3: TGTGCCAGCAGTGAGGCGATATTGGGCAATCAGCCCCAGCATTTT. It translates to CASSEAILGNQPQHF.

This chain joins TRBV7-2 and TRBJ2-7, with D tentatively TRBD1 or TRBD2 (5 bases each). V was pared by 6 bases and J by 3 bases, with 18 bases between. This CDR3 region has 15 residues. Looked up from germline, CDR1 is SGHTA and CDR2 is FQGNSA. The CDR3 here is CASSPDGAAYYEQYF. As DNA, the CDR3 is TGTGCCAGCAGTCCCGACGGGGCAGCTTACTACGAGCAGTACTTC.

The chain couples TRBV5-5 to TRBJ2-3; no firm D call. The CDR3 is 13 amino acids. Germline V lookup: CDR1 SGHKS, CDR2 YYEKEE (reference sequence). With 0 bases removed from V and 4 bases from J, the gap between germline ends came to 6 bases. In DNA, the CDR3 is TGTGCCAGCAGCTTGGCCAGTTCAGATACGCAGTATTTT. Its protein product is CASSLASSDTQYF.